What follows are 22 T cell receptor beta chains derived from one specimen sequenced in a study of blood T cell repertoires in COVID-19. Generated by immunoSEQ multiplex PCR, the TCRdb table keeps only in-frame clones and is missing some. Of around 170,000 clones listed, about 90% were seen once; the top ten hold around 6.5%. Sequencing used PBMCs or T cells enriched from blood (not recorded which). These receptors all stem from a woman aged 45-59 years who had recovered from COVID-19.

This clone was seen just once. J is TRBJ2-5 and V is TRBV18; TRBD1 matches at 9 bases. Germline CDR1 reads KGHSH; CDR2 reads LQKENI. The CDR3 length is 17 residues. V was clipped by 0 bases and J by 5 bases; unmatched bases: 10. The CDR3 sequence is CASSPPHGQGSGETQYF. CDR3 in DNA: TGTGCCAGCTCACCACCGCACGGACAGGGGTCAGGGGAGACCCAGTACTTC.

The J gene is TRBJ2-1, the V gene TRBV29-1, with 7 bases that match TRBD2. V trimming: 4 bases; J trimming: 2 bases; junction bases outside the gene matches: 5. CDR1 is SQVTM, CDR2 ANQGSEA, per germline. This CDR3 contains 14 residues. DNA of the CDR3: TGCAGCGTTGGGAGGCTAGCGGCCTACAATGAGCAGTTCTTC. Protein product: CSVGRLAAYNEQFF.

V gene TRBV11-3 combines with J gene TRBJ2-7, with TRBD2 matching over 13 bases. Germline V gene data show CDR1 as SGHNT and CDR2 as YENEEA. V trimming: 4 bases; J trimming: 1 base; junction bases outside the gene matches: 13. CDR3 length equals 19 residues. The CDR3 nucleotides are TGTGCCAGCAGCTCCAGCGGACTAGCGGGAGTTTTTAGTTCCTACGAGCAGTACTTC. Encoded protein: CASSSSGLAGVFSSYEQYF.

The J gene is TRBJ1-5, the V gene TRBV6-1, with D hard to call. V dropped 0 bases and J dropped 7 bases, with 10 bases sitting between them. Germline V CDR1 and CDR2: MNHNS, SASEGT. The CDR3 runs 14 residues. The CDR3, as DNA: TGTGCCAGCAGTGAAGCGAGGGCCGGACAGCCCCAGCATTTT. This gives the protein CASSEARAGQPQHF.

V usage is TRBV7-2 and J usage is TRBJ2-7, with 11 bases fitting TRBD2. This CDR3 is 15 amino acids long. CDR1 is SGHTA, CDR2 FQGNSA, per germline. V was pared by 1 base and J by 9 bases, with 8 bases of the junction left unmatched. CDR3 nucleotide sequence: TGTGCCAGCAGCTTAGTGGTAGCGGGAGGGCGGGGGCAGTACTTC. Protein product: CASSLVVAGGRGQYF. Together with reference TRBV7-2 and TRBJ2-7, the CDR3 gives the full variable domain: GAGVSQSPSNKVTEKGKDVELRCDPISGHTALYWYRQSLGQGLEFLIYFQGNSAPDKSGLPSDRFSAERTGGSVSTLTIQRTQQEDSAVYLCASSLVVAGGRGQYFGPGTRLTVT.

The V call is TRBV30, the J call TRBJ2-3, with TRBD2 matching over 11 bases. Germline assignment: CDR1 GTSNPN and CDR2 SVGIG (reference sequence). The trim removed 0 bases at V and 8 bases at J, leaving 4 bases unmatched. There are 14 residues in the CDR3. CDR3 in amino acids: CAWSVLAGASTQYF. The CDR3 coding sequence is TGTGCCTGGAGTGTACTAGCGGGGGCCAGTACGCAGTATTTT.

This rearrangement joins TRBV11-2 to TRBJ1-5; D is unresolved. V was shortened by 1 base and J by 5 bases, with 6 bases between the two germline ends. The germline CDR1 and CDR2 sequences are SGHAT and FQNNGV. This CDR3 spans 13 amino acids. The CDR3 here is CASSLGEDQPQHF. In nucleotides, the CDR3 is TGTGCCAGCAGCTTAGGAGAGGATCAGCCCCAGCATTTT.

This chain connects TRBV6-2 or TRBV6-3 to TRBJ2-2; perhaps TRBD1 as D (6 bases). Trimming left V 4 bases short and J 5 bases short, with 11 bases between. This CDR3 is built from 14 residues. From germline, CDR1 is MNHEY and CDR2 SVGEGT. CDR3 DNA: TGTGCCAGCAGTTCCCCAGGGGCGACCGGGGAGCTGTTTTTT. Translation gives CASSSPGATGELFF.

Regarding this clone: A much larger clonotype is one base distant, so this may be a read error. The chain carries TRBV3-1 (or the pseudogene TRBV3-2) and TRBJ2-2; 7 nucleotides agree with TRBD2. From germline, CDR1 is LGHDT and CDR2 YNNKEL (reference sequence). V dropped 4 bases and J dropped 3; count of bases not matched to a gene: 2. The CDR3 extends over 14 amino acids. The CDR3 DNA reads TGTGCCAGCAGCCGAGGACTAGACACCGGGGAGCTGTTTTTT. Its protein product is CASSRGLDTGELFF.

The V gene is TRBV2, the J gene TRBJ2-2; 11 bases agree with TRBD1. J gave up 6 bases and V 6 bases, and 3 bases lay outside the gene matches. Germline V lookup: CDR1 SNHLY, CDR2 FYNNEI. The CDR3 is made up of 14 amino acids. The CDR3 DNA sequence: TGTGCCAGCAGAGGACAGGGGGCTCCCGGGGAGCTGTTTTTT. It is translated as CASRGQGAPGELFF.

The gene calls are TRBV27 and TRBJ1-3; weak D call: TRBD1 (6 bases). The ends were cut back, 2 bases at V and 9 bases at J, with 29 bases in the middle. There are 19 residues in the CDR3. From germline, CDR1 is MNHEY and CDR2 SMNVEV (reference sequence). The CDR3 sequence: CASSLVEQGEPEPLVTIYF. Here the CDR3 DNA reads TGTGCCAGCAGTTTAGTTGAACAGGGAGAACCGGAGCCCCTTGTCACCATATATTTT.

With respect to this clone: One end of the junction fails to match germline, which may point to a read error. The V gene is TRBV7-7, the J gene TRBJ2-5, with 10 nucleotides matching TRBD2. Germline V gives CDR1 SSHAT, CDR2 FNYEAQ (reference sequence). This CDR3 region has 16 residues. CDR3 region: CASSPTSGASQETQYF. The CDR3 bases are TGTGCTAGCAGCCCCACTAGCGGGGCATCCCAAGAGACCCAGTACTTC.

In its sample, this clone was seen once. The V call is TRBV4-1, the J call TRBJ1-2, with 9 bases lining up with TRBD1. Germline values: CDR1 MGHRA, CDR2 YSYEKL. Trimming removed 2 bases from V and 2 bases from J; junction bases left unmatched: 3. The CDR3 extends over 15 amino acids. This CDR3 is CASSQTGGANYGYTF. The CDR3 DNA is TGCGCCAGCAGCCAAACAGGGGGCGCAAACTATGGCTACACCTTC.

The chain joins TRBV7-9 to TRBJ1-5, with D unclear. Germline V gives CDR1 SEHNR, CDR2 FQNEAQ (reference sequence). The CDR3 consists of 16 residues. Trimming stripped 1 base from V and 3 bases from J, with 13 bases between. The CDR3 here is CASSLERGGINQPQHF. For the CDR3, the DNA is TGTGCCAGCAGCTTAGAAAGAGGCGGAATCAATCAGCCCCAGCATTTT.

CDR3 region: CASSVVNQPQHF. CDR3 sequence (DNA): TGCGCCAGCAGTGTCGTGAATCAGCCCCAGCATTTT. This sequence joins TRBV10-2 and TRBJ1-5; D is unresolved. CDR3 size: 12 residues. CDR1 is WSHSY, CDR2 SAAADI, per germline. V was cut by 4 bases and J by 4 bases, with 5 bases left in between.

The chain uses TRBV11-2 and TRBJ2-7, with D maybe TRBD1 (6 bases). The V end lost 1 base, the J end lost 5 bases, and 18 bases lay between the germline ends. This CDR3 comprises 16 residues. Germline assignment: CDR1 SGHAT and CDR2 FQNNGV. The CDR3 spells CASSLVQRITGNEQYF. As DNA, the CDR3 is TGTGCCAGCAGCTTAGTTCAAAGAATTACAGGGAACGAGCAGTACTTC. The full variable domain, in which reference TRBV11-2 and TRBJ2-7 provide the parts outside the CDR3, is EAGVAQSPRYKIIEKRQSVAFWCNPISGHATLYWYQQILGQGPKLLIQFQNNGVVDDSQLPKDRFSAERLKGVDSTLKIQPAKLEDSAVYLCASSLVQRITGNEQYFGPGTRLTVT.

This clone occurred a few times. This sequence joins TRBV29-1 and TRBJ1-2, with 8 bases fitting TRBD1. Germline V gives CDR1 SQVTM, CDR2 ANQGSEA. The CDR3 consists of 13 residues. V shed 1 base and J 4 bases; nucleotides not matched to a gene: 2. The CDR3 loop is CSVEVGTGYGYTF. CDR3 DNA sequence: TGCAGCGTTGAAGTGGGGACAGGCTATGGCTACACCTTC.

The chain's CDR3 is CASNAEGEAFF. The DNA for the CDR3 is TGTGCCAGCAATGCAGAGGGAGAAGCTTTCTTT. V and J are TRBV27 and TRBJ1-1; D is unclear. The germline V gene has CDR1 MNHEY and CDR2 SMNVEV (reference sequence). V lost 7 bases, J lost 8 bases, and 11 bases lay in between. The CDR3 has 11 amino acids.

This clone was detected once. The chain links TRBV11-3 to TRBJ2-5, with TRBD1 identical over 9 bases. CDR3 length equals 15 residues. V was pared by 1 base and J by 0 bases, with 0 bases of the junction left unmatched. Germline values: CDR1 SGHNT, CDR2 YENEEA. The DNA of the CDR3 is TGTGCCAGCAGCTTAGGGGACAGGGACCAAGAGACCCAGTACTTC. Translating it yields CASSLGDRDQETQYF.

This chain links TRBV2 with TRBJ1-5, with D perhaps matching TRBD1 (5 bases). V gave up 7 bases and J gave up 5 bases, with 12 bases separating them. This CDR3 is built from 13 residues. Germline assignment: CDR1 SNHLY and CDR2 FYNNEI. This CDR3 is CASTPTGDQPQHF. CDR3 bases: TGTGCCAGCACTCCAACGGGGGATCAGCCCCAGCATTTT.

V usage is TRBV6-5 and J usage is TRBJ1-1; D ambiguous. V shed 5 bases and J shed 1 base, with 8 bases lying between them. Germline CDR1 MNHEY, CDR2 SVGAGI. This CDR3 is 13 amino acids long. CDR3 sequence (DNA): TGTGCCAGCAGTCGGCGACAGAACACTGAAGCTTTCTTT. Residues: CASSRRQNTEAFF.

V gene TRBV24-1 combines with J gene TRBJ2-3, with TRBD2 matching 9 bases. The CDR3 consists of 14 residues. The V gene's germline CDR1 is KGHDR and CDR2 SFDVKD. V shed 10 bases, J shed 10 bases, and the junction held 14 bases outside the gene matches. In DNA form, the CDR3 reads TGTGCCACAAAGGCGGAGACTAGCGGAGACTCGCAGTATTTT. Protein product: CATKAETSGDSQYF.